A selection of T cell receptor beta chains follows, all from one sample in a study of response to subunit inactivated influenza vaccine. TCRdb reprocessed the RT-PCR reads via MiXCR and lists one record per CDR3 protein. The table includes 500,000 to 600,000 distinct CDR3 sequences, 7.5% to 8.5% detected once. Source: PBMCs from blood, taken roughly 24 months after vaccination. These receptors originate from a man in his fifties or sixties who received an inactivated influenza vaccine. The CDR3 runs from the conserved cysteine through the conserved F or W. The D gene is left open where the match is weak. Clone sizes are given selectively: once, few, many, or a class where the clone is expanded.

size,J,V,D,DNA,CDR3
few,TRBJ2-6,TRBV27,TRBD1,TGTGCCAGCAGTCCCCGGACAGGGGGCCACCGATCTGGGGCCAACGTCCTGACTTTC,CASSPRTGGHRSGANVLTF
many,TRBJ2-3,TRBV20-1,.,TGCAGTGCTAGGGGCCAGATTTACCAGCCAGATACGCAGTATTTT,CSARGQIYQPDTQYF
many,TRBJ2-7,TRBV7-8,.,TGTGCCAGCAGCTTAGCGCCCGTTTTCTACGAGCAGTACTTC,CASSLAPVFYEQYF
.,TRBJ2-5,TRBV5-1,TRBD2,TGCGCCAGTAGGGGACTAGTCATAGGAGAGACCCAGTACTTC,CASRGLVIGETQYF
few,TRBJ1-3,TRBV20-1,.,TGCAGTGCTAGAGCAATTACTGGAAACACCATATATTTT,CSARAITGNTIYF
many,TRBJ1-3,TRBV3-1,.,TGTGCCAGCAGCCATGGGGCGCGGGGAAACACCATATATTTT,CASSHGARGNTIYF
many,TRBJ2-1,TRBV11-2,TRBD1,TGTGCCAGCAGCTATAACAGGGGGAGCAATGAGCAGTTCTTC,CASSYNRGSNEQFF
.,TRBJ2-6,TRBV18,.,TGTGCCAGCTCACCAGGTCATGGGGGCTCTGGGGCCAACGTCCTGACTTTC,CASSPGHGGSGANVLTF
many,TRBJ1-4,TRBV12-3/TRBV12-4,TRBD1,TGTGCCAGCACCGGACAGGGGCCGGGTGAAAAACTGTTTTTT,CASTGQGPGEKLFF
few,TRBJ2-1,TRBV20-1,.,TGCAGTGCGGCTCGGGCGGGGGCTCCCTACAATGAGCAGTTCTTC,CSAARAGAPYNEQFF
many,TRBJ2-7,TRBV6-5,.,TGTGCCAGCAGTTATTATGCGGGTCCCTACGAGCAGTACTTC,CASSYYAGPYEQYF
few,TRBJ1-1,TRBV12-3/TRBV12-4,.,TGTGCCAGCAGTCCCCGGTCGGGAATCGGGAGCACTGAAGCTTTCTTT,CASSPRSGIGSTEAFF
few,TRBJ2-3,TRBV6-1,TRBD1,TGTGCCAGCAGTGAAGGCGACAGGGTGACAGATACGCAGTATTTT,CASSEGDRVTDTQYF
many,TRBJ2-1,TRBV20-1,.,TGCAGTGCAAGGCGGGGAAATGAGCAGTTCTTC,CSARRGNEQFF
.,TRBJ1-4,TRBV7-2,.,TGTGCCAGCAGAGGCAGGGTTGGTGAAAAACTGTTTTTT,CASRGRVGEKLFF
many,TRBJ1-4,TRBV29-1,.,TGCAGCGTTTGGACTGCCTCCGAGGAAAAACTGTTTTTT,CSVWTASEEKLFF
few,TRBJ2-3,TRBV20-1,.,TGCAGTGCTAGAGGGTCTAGCAGGTTCACAGATACGCAGTATTTT,CSARGSSRFTDTQYF
.,TRBJ2-4,TRBV27,TRBD2,TGTGCCAGCAGTTTATTGGGAGGGGCAGACATTCAGTACTTC,CASSLLGGADIQYF
.,TRBJ1-2,TRBV3-1,.,TGTGCCATCAGTCTAAGTGGGCCCAACTATGGCTACACCTTC,CAISLSGPNYGYTF
.,TRBJ2-7,TRBV7-6,TRBD1,TGTGCCAGCAGCTTCGAACAGGGGGGAGGTAATGAGCAGTACTTC,CASSFEQGGGNEQYF
many,TRBJ2-7,TRBV10-3,.,TGTGCCATCAGCCGGGCCGCCTACGAGCAGTACTTC,CAISRAAYEQYF
many,TRBJ2-7,TRBV28,.,TGTGCCGCCAGCAGTGGGCGGTACGAGCAGTACTTC,CAASSGRYEQYF
many,TRBJ1-5,TRBV20-1,.,TGCAGTGCCAACGCAGCTATCGATCAGCCCCAGCATTTT,CSANAAIDQPQHF
.,TRBJ2-3,TRBV5-1,TRBD2,TGCGCCAGCAGTACGGGACTAGCAGATACGCAGTATTTT,CASSTGLADTQYF
once,TRBJ2-7,TRBV28,.,TGTGCCAGCAGTTACGACATAGGCTCCTACGAGCAGTACTTC,CASSYDIGSYEQYF
many,TRBJ2-3,TRBV10-3,TRBD1,TGTGCCTCTCTGGGACAGTCTAGCACAGATACGCAGTATTTT,CASLGQSSTDTQYF
.,TRBJ2-5,TRBV5-1,.,TGCGCCAGCAGCGCGGGGGCTCCCGGTCTGGAGACCCAGTACTTC,CASSAGAPGLETQYF
many,TRBJ2-7,TRBV3-1,.,TGTGCCAGCAGCCGATATAACCTCGGCGAGCAGTACTTC,CASSRYNLGEQYF
few,TRBJ2-5,TRBV2,TRBD1,TGTGCCAGTTCACTCCCCCTGGGACAGGGTAACCAAGAGACCCAGTACTTC,CASSLPLGQGNQETQYF
many,TRBJ2-3,TRBV29-1,.,TGCAGCGTTGAAGATCCTGGGCCCAGCACAGATACGCAGTATTTT,CSVEDPGPSTDTQYF
few,TRBJ1-2,TRBV20-1,.,TGCAGTGCTAACTCCGGGGCCCTTCGTAACTACACCTTC,CSANSGALRNYTF
many,TRBJ1-2,TRBV28,.,TGTGCCAGCAGTAGGGCTAACTATGGCTACACCTTC,CASSRANYGYTF
.,TRBJ2-2,TRBV6-1,.,TGTGCCACCAGACCCGGGACCCACACCGGGGAGCTGTTTTTT,CATRPGTHTGELFF
few,TRBJ2-1,TRBV5-5,TRBD2,TGTGCCAGCAGCCTCTCAGCGGGGGGGAACAATGAGCAGTTCTTC,CASSLSAGGNNEQFF
few,TRBJ2-7,TRBV7-2,.,TGTGCCAGCAGCTTAGCGGGTGGACTATCCAACTCCTACGAGCAGTACTTC,CASSLAGGLSNSYEQYF
.,TRBJ2-7,TRBV20-1,.,TGCAGTGCTATCCCCGTTGAGGTTTCCTACGAGCAGTACTTC,CSAIPVEVSYEQYF
few,TRBJ2-3,TRBV7-9,TRBD1,TGTGCCAGCAGCCTCCGACAGGGTGAGGATACGCAGTATTTT,CASSLRQGEDTQYF
few,TRBJ2-3,TRBV7-2,.,TGTGCCAGCAGCACAAGACCACCCCATACGCAGTATTTT,CASSTRPPHTQYF
few,TRBJ2-1,TRBV7-9,.,TGTGCCAGCAGTCTTCTTAAAAGAGATTCCTACAATGAGCAGTTCTTC,CASSLLKRDSYNEQFF
.,TRBJ2-1,TRBV12-3/TRBV12-4,.,TGTGCCAGCAGCAGACTTGGGCATGAGCAGTTCTTC,CASSRLGHEQFF
.,TRBJ2-2,TRBV27,TRBD1,TGTGCCAGCAGTCCTCTTCAGGGGGCGCTCACCGGGGAGCTGTTTTTT,CASSPLQGALTGELFF
few,TRBJ2-3,TRBV7-2,.,TGTGCCAGCAGCCCAATCTTGTGGGGGGCTGAGAAGGATACGCAGTATTTT,CASSPILWGAEKDTQYF
many,TRBJ1-2,TRBV20-1,.,TGCAGTGCCGTCGGAGGGGATGGCTACACCTTC,CSAVGGDGYTF
many,TRBJ2-5,TRBV29-1,.,TGCAGCGTCATCTCGACGTTTGGGGAGACCCAGTACTTC,CSVISTFGETQYF
many,TRBJ2-3,TRBV7-2,.,TGTGCCAGCAGCTTAGCGCTAACAGATACGCAGTATTTT,CASSLALTDTQYF
many,TRBJ1-4,TRBV4-1,TRBD1,TGCGCCAGCAGCCAGCTGGGACAGGGTAATGAAAAACTGTTTTTT,CASSQLGQGNEKLFF
many,TRBJ2-5,TRBV5-1,.,TGCGCCAGCAGAGACGAAGAGACCCAGTACTTC,CASRDEETQYF
many,TRBJ2-3,TRBV19,TRBD2,TGTGCCAGTAGTATTGCTAGCGGGAGGGCCGATACGCAGTATTTT,CASSIASGRADTQYF
.,TRBJ2-1,TRBV3-1,TRBD2,TGTGCCAGCAGCCCGGGACTAGCGGGCTCGAGCTCCTACAATGAGCAGTTCTTC,CASSPGLAGSSSYNEQFF
.,TRBJ2-5,TRBV21-1,.,TGTGCCAGCGAGGGAGGACTGGGACAAGAGACCCAGTACTTC,CASEGGLGQETQYF
.,TRBJ1-5,TRBV2,.,TGTGCCAGCAGTGCCTCCTCAGGGAACCAGCCCCAGCATTTT,CASSASSGNQPQHF
few,TRBJ2-7,TRBV6-1,.,TGTGCCGGGACCGAACTTGGAGGCGAGCAGTACTTC,CAGTELGGEQYF
.,TRBJ2-3,TRBV15,TRBD2,TGTGCCACCGGGGCGGGGGGGATCACAGATACGCAGTATTTT,CATGAGGITDTQYF
many,TRBJ2-3,TRBV29-1,.,TGCAGCGTTCTACCGGGACACCATCCGCAGTATTTT,CSVLPGHHPQYF
few,TRBJ2-5,TRBV24-1,TRBD2,TGTGCCACCAGTGATCCATGGACTAGCGGGAGGTTCTACGAGACCCTGTACTTC,CATSDPWTSGRFYETLYF